The source of this TCR beta chain is a study of T cells in Graves' hyperthyroidism and ophthalmopathy. Study background: The blood sample was taken at first diagnosis, before treatment began. Findings and caveats of the study: A median approximately 6.5 months before onset, the model predicted ophthalmopathy.

This clonotype was detected many times. The antigen remains undetermined. It was RNA transcripts that yielded the amplified TCR beta CDR3 regions. First-round RT-PCR targeting the TCR CDR3 was performed with the HTBI primer set. Each CDR3 protein gets one entry after TCRdb re-called the multiplex PCR reads with MiXCR. The repertoire holds approximately 400,000 distinct CDR3 sequences, with roughly 25% as singletons. Those patients with uncontrolled infection, other autoimmune disease, pregnancy or lactation were excluded. The CDR3 loop spans 12 amino acids. Germline V gene data show CDR1 as KGHSH and CDR2 as LQKENI. Trimming shortened V by 5 bases and J by 1 base, and 4 bases separated the two germline ends.

The receptor comes from a man aged 50 or older with Graves' hyperthyroidism. Source material: blood. The rearrangement uses TRBV18 and TRBJ2-3; D uncertain. CDR3 loop: CASSVGTDTQYF. The DNA of the CDR3 is TGTGCCAGCTCAGTGGGCACAGATACGCAGTATTTT.